These T cell receptor beta chains were read from a single sample in a study of T-cell memory formation after mild COVID-19. Using its own MiXCR run on the 5' RACE reads, TCRdb lists one record per CDR3 protein. Altogether some 180,000 distinct CDR3 sequences are present, 15% to 20% being singletons, with the ten largest covering 3% to 4%. The sequenced material came from PBMCs or a T cell subset sorted from them (not recorded which). The receptors derive from a man in his late teens or twenties who had mild COVID-19 (a few samples of this study predate the infection). Cell type and time point are not known. Both conserved end residues are part of each CDR3. A D gene is named only where the DNA matches it firmly. Size values are once, few and many counts, or a class for expanded clones, and some rows have none.

v_call	clone_size	j_call	d_call	cdr3_aa	cdr3_nt
TRBV2	.	TRBJ2-1	TRBD2	CASSETSGGQFF	TGTGCCAGCAGTGAAACTAGCGGGGGGCAGTTCTTC
TRBV20-1	many	TRBJ1-1	TRBD1	CSAKLTGDGCCTEAFF	TGCAGTGCAAAACTTACAGGGGACGGTTGCTGCACTGAAGCTTTCTTT
TRBV10-3	.	TRBJ2-5	TRBD1	CAIREDRGIQETQYF	TGTGCCATCAGGGAGGACAGGGGAATCCAAGAGACCCAGTACTTC
TRBV20-1	.	TRBJ2-1	.	CSGSPGAGYNEQFF	TGCAGTGGGAGCCCCGGTGCGGGGTACAATGAGCAGTTCTTC
TRBV30	few	TRBJ1-1	.	CAWMNRALEAFF	TGTGCCTGGATGAACAGAGCCCTTGAAGCTTTCTTT
TRBV24-1	.	TRBJ2-3	TRBD2	CATSEVAGSGDTQYF	TGTGCCACCAGTGAGGTAGCCGGTAGCGGGGATACGCAGTATTTT
TRBV11-2	.	TRBJ1-5	TRBD1	CASSRTGDNQPQHF	TGTGCCAGCAGCCGGACAGGGGATAATCAGCCCCAGCATTTT
TRBV24-1	.	TRBJ2-1	.	CATRDSSYNEQFF	TGTGCCACCAGGGACAGTTCCTACAATGAGCAGTTCTTC
TRBV7-2	.	TRBJ1-6	.	CASSLDSGPLGSPLHF	TGTGCCAGCAGCTTAGATTCGGGTCCCCTGGGATCACCCCTCCACTTT
TRBV29-1	.	TRBJ1-1	.	CSVVPRMNTEAFF	TGCAGCGTTGTGCCGAGAATGAACACTGAAGCTTTCTTT
TRBV5-1	few	TRBJ2-3	TRBD2	CASSPSGGAVDTQYF	TGCGCCAGCAGCCCTAGCGGGGGGGCCGTAGATACGCAGTATTTT
TRBV7-2	.	TRBJ2-4	.	CASSPRPSSAKNIQYF	TGTGCCAGCAGCCCCCGCCCTTCCTCGGCCAAAAACATTCAGTACTTC
TRBV3-1	few	TRBJ2-3	.	CASSQDRLEADTQYF	TGTGCCAGCAGCCAAGATAGACTAGAGGCAGATACGCAGTATTTT
TRBV10-1	few	TRBJ1-1	.	CASSDGGNTEAFF	TGCGCCAGCAGTGACGGGGGAAACACTGAAGCTTTCTTT
TRBV11-1	.	TRBJ2-5	.	CASSFYKRMETQYF	TGTGCCAGCAGCTTTTATAAGCGTATGGAGACCCAGTACTTC
TRBV12-1	few	TRBJ1-2	.	CASSFLSETCYGYTF	TGTGCCAGCAGCTTTCTCTCCGAGACCTGCTATGGCTACACCTTC
TRBV11-2	.	TRBJ2-5	.	CASSLGAWIMKTQYF	TGTGCCAGCAGCTTAGGGGCGTGGATTATGAAGACCCAGTACTTC
TRBV7-2	.	TRBJ1-3	.	CASSLVSTGQRSGNTIYF	TGTGCCAGCAGCTTAGTCTCAACAGGACAACGCTCTGGAAACACCATATATTTT
TRBV20-1	few	TRBJ1-5	.	CSAIVGASNQPQHF	TGCAGTGCGATCGTGGGGGCGAGCAATCAGCCCCAGCATTTT
TRBV7-8	.	TRBJ1-1	.	CASSRQGPTEAFF	TGTGCCAGCAGCCGTCAGGGTCCCACTGAAGCTTTCTTT
TRBV18	few	TRBJ2-5	TRBD2	CASSRGGGAGETQYF	TGTGCCAGCTCACGCGGCGGGGGGGCCGGAGAGACCCAGTACTTC
TRBV6-2/TRBV6-3	few	TRBJ1-2	.	CASRPSRNYGYTF	TGTGCCAGCAGACCCTCAAGAAACTATGGCTACACCTTC
TRBV2	.	TRBJ2-3	TRBD2	CASNGGVTDTQYF	TGTGCCAGCAATGGGGGGGTCACAGATACGCAGTATTTT
TRBV7-2	few	TRBJ1-2	.	CASSLETGYGYTF	TGTGCCAGCAGCTTAGAAACAGGGTATGGCTACACCTTC
TRBV20-1	few	TRBJ1-3	.	CSASRPGRTSGNTIYF	TGCAGTGCTAGCCGGCCAGGTCGAACCTCTGGAAACACCATATATTTT
TRBV18	few	TRBJ1-2	.	CASSPELLYGYTF	TGTGCCAGCTCACCCGAGCTGCTCTATGGCTACACCTTC
TRBV7-2	few	TRBJ1-1	.	CASSVPWMNTEAFF	TGTGCCAGCAGCGTACCTTGGATGAACACTGAAGCTTTCTTT
TRBV3-1	few	TRBJ2-1	TRBD2	CASSQGAGGGDEQFF	TGTGCCAGCAGCCAAGGAGCGGGGGGAGGAGATGAGCAGTTCTTC
TRBV7-2	many	TRBJ2-5	.	CASSRTAQETQYF	TGTGCCAGCAGCAGGACAGCCCAAGAGACCCAGTACTTC
TRBV4-2	.	TRBJ1-2	.	CASSLGPSGYTF	TGTGCCAGCAGCCTGGGACCTTCTGGCTACACCTTC
TRBV21-1	few	TRBJ2-7	.	CASSKEGLFTYEQYF	TGTGCCAGCAGCAAAGAGGGCCTATTCACCTACGAGCAGTACTTC
TRBV2	.	TRBJ1-2	.	CASSVAGNYGYTF	TGTGCCAGCAGTGTGGCGGGGAACTATGGCTACACCTTC
TRBV28	few	TRBJ1-1	.	CASWFSAEREAFF	TGTGCCAGCTGGTTCAGCGCTGAGAGAGAAGCTTTCTTT
TRBV5-1	few	TRBJ2-1	TRBD1	CASSGTGSRYNEQFF	TGCGCCAGCAGCGGGACAGGGTCCCGCTACAATGAGCAGTTCTTC
TRBV7-2	.	TRBJ1-2	TRBD1	CASSFAAGQYNYGYTF	TGTGCCAGCAGCTTTGCCGCGGGACAGTATAACTATGGCTACACCTTC
TRBV12-3/TRBV12-4	many	TRBJ2-1	TRBD1	CASRTGTGSSYNEQFF	TGTGCCAGCAGAACCGGGACAGGGAGCTCCTACAATGAGCAGTTCTTC
TRBV20-1	few	TRBJ1-1	.	CSARAGTANTEAFF	TGCAGTGCTAGGGCGGGGACGGCGAACACTGAAGCTTTCTTT
TRBV5-1	.	TRBJ2-3	TRBD2	CASSLGGLASTDTQYF	TGCGCCAGCAGCTTGGGAGGACTAGCGAGCACAGATACGCAGTATTTT
TRBV18	.	TRBJ2-5	.	CASSPTTTETQYF	TGTGCCAGCTCACCAACAACCACGGAGACCCAGTACTTC
TRBV6-5	.	TRBJ1-5	.	CASSYGSGNNQPQHF	TGTGCCAGCAGTTACGGTTCGGGGAACAATCAGCCCCAGCATTTT
TRBV9	.	TRBJ2-5	.	CASSVSGAGYQETQYF	TGTGCCAGCAGCGTATCGGGGGCGGGGTACCAAGAGACCCAGTACTTC
TRBV5-1	many	TRBJ2-2	.	CASSYLAPTANTGELFF	TGCGCCAGCAGCTACCTAGCGCCTACCGCGAACACCGGGGAGCTGTTTTTT
TRBV11-2	.	TRBJ2-3	TRBD1	CASSLDRVDTQYF	TGTGCCAGCAGCCTAGACAGGGTAGATACGCAGTATTTT
TRBV15	few	TRBJ1-3	.	CATSRVGGAGNTIYF	TGTGCCACCAGCAGAGTCGGGGGGGCTGGAAACACCATATATTTT
TRBV7-3	.	TRBJ2-3	TRBD2	CASSRLAGRDTQYF	TGTGCCAGCAGCAGGCTAGCGGGGAGGGATACGCAGTATTTT
TRBV7-2	few	TRBJ1-1	.	CASSLRVGQNTEAFF	TGTGCCAGCAGCTTAAGGGTTGGGCAGAACACTGAAGCTTTCTTT
TRBV6-2/TRBV6-3	.	TRBJ1-1	.	CASSFVARNTEAFF	TGTGCCAGCAGTTTTGTAGCGAGGAACACTGAAGCTTTCTTT
TRBV12-5	few	TRBJ1-5	.	CASGRVGGGVNQPQHF	TGTGCTAGTGGTCGGGTAGGCGGTGGTGTCAATCAGCCCCAGCATTTT
TRBV28	.	TRBJ2-3	TRBD2	CASSLGPGLATDTQYF	TGTGCCAGCAGTTTAGGTCCGGGACTAGCGACAGATACGCAGTATTTT
TRBV6-2/TRBV6-3	.	TRBJ1-1	.	CASLGGTSLRGAFF	TGTGCCAGCCTGGGTGGCACTTCACTAAGGGGAGCTTTCTTT
TRBV11-2	few	TRBJ2-5	.	CASSPSRTAETQYF	TGTGCCAGCAGCCCCTCCAGGACAGCGGAGACCCAGTACTTC